This TCR beta chain originates from a study of cytomegalovirus exposure and HLA in healthy donors. General study findings and limits: A later analysis by the authors found several of the most significant clusters apparently linked to common viral pathogens.

PCR was performed using 60 Vbeta and 13 Jbeta primers. Some clones are missing from TCRdb's copy, which holds only in-frame ones; the method was immunoSEQ multiplex PCR. Of roughly 200,000 clones in the sample, roughly 80% were seen once. About this clone: Antigen: not known.

This TCR was sampled from a man aged 25-40 years in good health and CMV-seronegative. Sequenced material: PBMCs.

The CDR3 spells CASSLSTGGRERETQYF. CDR3 DNA: TGCGCCAGCAGCCTATCGACAGGGGGCCGCGAGAGGGAGACCCAGTACTTC. V is TRBV5-1 and J is TRBJ2-5, with 10 positions matching TRBD1. The CDR3 covers 17 residues. The V gene's germline CDR1 is SGHRS and CDR2 YFSETQ. V lost 4 bases, J lost 5 bases, and 14 bases stayed unmatched.